These 4 T cell receptor beta chains were all obtained from the same sample, sequenced in a study of beta chain features in type 1 diabetes. The investigators reverse transcribed all of the isolated RNA, so they sequenced expressed TCRB transcripts. The method was immunoSEQ multiplex PCR; TCRdb's version includes in-frame clones alone and lacks a portion of them. The table records about 180,000 clones, roughly an eighth of them present only once. The sequenced sample was central memory CD4+ T cells from blood. The receptors here all came from a woman younger than 30 in good health.

The rearrangement uses TRBV11-3 and TRBJ2-1; D not resolved. Between the trimmed V and J ends, which lost 5 bases and 9 bases, there was a span of 14 bases. Germline values: CDR1 SGHNT, CDR2 YENEEA. The CDR3 runs 13 residues. Here the CDR3 DNA reads TGTGCCAGCAGCCGACCCTCGGGTGGTGAGCAGTTCTTC. Its protein product is CASSRPSGGEQFF.

This clone was seen a few times. The chain joins TRBV7-2 to TRBJ2-1, with 12 bases that match TRBD2. Looked up from germline, CDR1 is SGHTA and CDR2 is FQGNSA. The CDR3 consists of 16 residues. V dropped 6 bases and J dropped 4; count of bases not matched to a gene: 7. CDR3 nucleotide sequence: TGTGCCAGCAGTACCGCTAGCGGGAGGGGATACAATGAGCAGTTCTTC. This sequence encodes CASSTASGRGYNEQFF.

This chain uses TRBV6-6 with TRBJ2-1; 7 positions match TRBD1. The CDR3 is 13 residues long. CDR1 is MNHNY, CDR2 SVGAGI, per germline (reference sequence). V lost 7 bases, J lost 2 bases, and 2 bases stayed unmatched. CDR3 bases: TGTGCCAGCACCGACAGGGCCTACAATGAGCAGTTCTTC. Protein product: CASTDRAYNEQFF.

This clone was observed a few times. The rearrangement links TRBV4-3 to TRBJ2-2; 8 bases line up with TRBD1. Germline trimming cut 4 bases from V and 5 bases from J; bases unmatched to any gene: 3. Germline V gene sequence: CDR1 LGHNA, CDR2 YSLEER. The CDR3 runs to 14 residues. The CDR3 DNA sequence: TGCGCCAGCAGCCTTAGACAGGGGACCGGGGAGCTGTTTTTT. Translation: CASSLRQGTGELFF.